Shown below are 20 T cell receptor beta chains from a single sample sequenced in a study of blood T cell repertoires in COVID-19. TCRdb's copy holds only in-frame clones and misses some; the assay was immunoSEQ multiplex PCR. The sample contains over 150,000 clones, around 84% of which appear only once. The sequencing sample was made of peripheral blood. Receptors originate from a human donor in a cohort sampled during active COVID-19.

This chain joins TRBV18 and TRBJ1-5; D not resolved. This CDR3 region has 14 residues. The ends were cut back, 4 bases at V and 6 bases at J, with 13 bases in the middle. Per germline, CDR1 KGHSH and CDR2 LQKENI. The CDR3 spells CASSLGREGQPQHF. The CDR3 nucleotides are TGTGCCAGCTCACTTGGACGGGAGGGTCAGCCCCAGCATTTT. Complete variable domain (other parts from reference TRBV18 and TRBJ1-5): NAGVMQNPRHLVRRRGQEARLRCSPMKGHSHVYWYRQLPEEGLKFMVYLQKENIIDESGMPKERFSAEFPKEGPSILRIQQVVRGDSAAYFCASSLGREGQPQHFGDGTRLSIL.

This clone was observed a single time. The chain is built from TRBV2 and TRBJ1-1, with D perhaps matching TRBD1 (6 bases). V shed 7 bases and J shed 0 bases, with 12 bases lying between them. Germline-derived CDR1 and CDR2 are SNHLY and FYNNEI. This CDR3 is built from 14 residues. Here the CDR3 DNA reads TGTGCCAGCACCGGACAGTGGCTGAACACTGAAGCTTTCTTT. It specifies CASTGQWLNTEAFF.

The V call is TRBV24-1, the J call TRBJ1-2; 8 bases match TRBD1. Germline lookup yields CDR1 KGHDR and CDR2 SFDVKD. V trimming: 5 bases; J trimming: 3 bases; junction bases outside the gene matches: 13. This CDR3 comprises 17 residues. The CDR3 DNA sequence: TGTGCCACCAGTGGGGGCCAGGGGGCCTTCGGGGACTATGGCTACACCTTC. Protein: CATSGGQGAFGDYGYTF.

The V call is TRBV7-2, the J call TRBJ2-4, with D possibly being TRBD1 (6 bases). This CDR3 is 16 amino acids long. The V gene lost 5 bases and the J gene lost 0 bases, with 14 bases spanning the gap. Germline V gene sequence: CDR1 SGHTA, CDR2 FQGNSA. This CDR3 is CASSLTGPLAKNIQYF. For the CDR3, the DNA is TGTGCCAGCAGCCTCACAGGGCCCCTAGCCAAAAACATTCAGTACTTC.

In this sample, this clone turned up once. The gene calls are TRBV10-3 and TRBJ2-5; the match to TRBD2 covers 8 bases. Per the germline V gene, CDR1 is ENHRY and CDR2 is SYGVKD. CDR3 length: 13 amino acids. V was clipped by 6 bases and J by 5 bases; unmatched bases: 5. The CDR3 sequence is CAIRAGVGETQYF. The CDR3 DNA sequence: TGTGCCATCAGAGCGGGAGTTGGGGAGACCCAGTACTTC.

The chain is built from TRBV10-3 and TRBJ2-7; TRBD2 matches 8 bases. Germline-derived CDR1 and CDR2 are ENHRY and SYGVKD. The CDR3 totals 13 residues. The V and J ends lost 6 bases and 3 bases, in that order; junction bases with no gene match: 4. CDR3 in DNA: TGTGCCATCAGGGCAGCGGGAGACTACGAGCAGTACTTC. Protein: CAIRAAGDYEQYF.

CDR3: CASSESLQLYEQYF. For the CDR3, the DNA is TGCGCCAGCAGTGAGTCTTTACAGCTCTACGAGCAGTACTTC. The chain has TRBV10-1 and TRBJ2-7, with no clear D. Trimming removed 0 bases from V and 3 bases from J, with 9 bases in between. The CDR3 contains 14 residues. CDR1 and CDR2 (germline): WNHNN, SYGVQD (reference sequence).

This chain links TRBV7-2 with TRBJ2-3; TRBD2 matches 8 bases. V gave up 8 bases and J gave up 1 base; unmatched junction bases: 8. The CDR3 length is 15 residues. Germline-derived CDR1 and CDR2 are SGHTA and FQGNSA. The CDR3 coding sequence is TGTGCCAGCGGCCGCGCGGGGGGTGGCACAGATACGCAGTATTTT. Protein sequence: CASGRAGGGTDTQYF.

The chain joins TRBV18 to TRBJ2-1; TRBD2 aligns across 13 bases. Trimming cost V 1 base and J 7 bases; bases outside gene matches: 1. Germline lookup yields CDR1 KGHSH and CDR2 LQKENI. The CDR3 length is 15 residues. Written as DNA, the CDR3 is TGTGCCAGCTCACCACGGACTAGCGGGAGTAATGAGCAGTTCTTC. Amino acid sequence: CASSPRTSGSNEQFF.

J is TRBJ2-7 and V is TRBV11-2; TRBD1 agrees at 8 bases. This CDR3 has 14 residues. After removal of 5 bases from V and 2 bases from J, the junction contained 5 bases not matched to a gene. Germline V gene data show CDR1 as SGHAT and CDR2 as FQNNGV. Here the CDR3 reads CASSPRQGPYEQYF. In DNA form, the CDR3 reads TGTGCCAGCAGCCCGCGACAGGGGCCCTACGAGCAGTACTTC.

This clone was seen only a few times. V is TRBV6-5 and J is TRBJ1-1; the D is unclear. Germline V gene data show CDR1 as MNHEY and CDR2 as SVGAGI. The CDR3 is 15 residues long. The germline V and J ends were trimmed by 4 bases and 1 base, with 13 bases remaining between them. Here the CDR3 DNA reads TGTGCCAGCAGTTTTTCCGTTCCGGGGAACACTGAAGCTTTCTTT. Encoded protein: CASSFSVPGNTEAFF.

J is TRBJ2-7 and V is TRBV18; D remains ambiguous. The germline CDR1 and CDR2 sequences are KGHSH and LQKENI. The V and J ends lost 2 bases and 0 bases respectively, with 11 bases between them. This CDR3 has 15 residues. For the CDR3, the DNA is TGTGCCAGCTCACCATCGCTAGGAAGCTCCTACGAGCAGTACTTC. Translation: CASSPSLGSSYEQYF.

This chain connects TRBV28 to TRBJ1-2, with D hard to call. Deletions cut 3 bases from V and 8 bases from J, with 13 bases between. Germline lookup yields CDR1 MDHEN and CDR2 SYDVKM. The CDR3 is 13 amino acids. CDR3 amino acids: CASSFVGAKGYTF. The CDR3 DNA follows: TGTGCCAGCAGTTTTGTGGGCGCTAAGGGCTACACCTTC.

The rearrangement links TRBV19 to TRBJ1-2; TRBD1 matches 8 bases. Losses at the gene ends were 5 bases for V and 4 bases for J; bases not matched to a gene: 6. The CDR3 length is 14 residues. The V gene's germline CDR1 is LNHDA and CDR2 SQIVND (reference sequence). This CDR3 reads CASSADREAYGYTF. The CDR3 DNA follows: TGTGCCAGTAGTGCGGACAGGGAGGCCTATGGCTACACCTTC. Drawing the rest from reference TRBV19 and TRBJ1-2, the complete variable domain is DGGITQSPKYLFRKEGQNVTLSCEQNLNHDAMYWYRQDPGQGLRLIYYSQIVNDFQKGDIAEGYSVSREKKESFPLTVTSAQKNPTAFYLCASSADREAYGYTFGSGTRLTVV.

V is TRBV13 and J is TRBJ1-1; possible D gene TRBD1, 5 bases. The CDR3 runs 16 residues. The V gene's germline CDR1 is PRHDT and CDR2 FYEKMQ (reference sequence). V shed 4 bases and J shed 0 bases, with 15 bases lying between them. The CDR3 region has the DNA TGTGCCAGCAGCTCGGCTCCAGACAGAATGAACACTGAAGCTTTCTTT. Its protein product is CASSSAPDRMNTEAFF.

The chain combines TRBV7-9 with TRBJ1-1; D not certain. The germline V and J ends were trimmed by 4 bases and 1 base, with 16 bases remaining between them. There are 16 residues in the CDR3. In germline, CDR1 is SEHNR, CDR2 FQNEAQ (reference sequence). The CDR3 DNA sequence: TGTGCCAGCAGCTCCGGACTCGGGCGAGGGAACACTGAAGCTTTCTTT. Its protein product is CASSSGLGRGNTEAFF.

CDR3 in amino acids: CASSLGALQRETQYF. DNA of the CDR3: TGTGCCAGTAGTTTGGGGGCACTTCAGCGGGAGACCCAGTACTTC. The chain carries TRBV19 and TRBJ2-5; D possibly corresponds to TRBD1 (6 bases). The CDR3 contains 15 residues. Germline-derived CDR1 and CDR2 are LNHDA and SQIVND (reference sequence). The ends were cut back, 5 bases at V and 5 bases at J, with 18 bases in the middle.

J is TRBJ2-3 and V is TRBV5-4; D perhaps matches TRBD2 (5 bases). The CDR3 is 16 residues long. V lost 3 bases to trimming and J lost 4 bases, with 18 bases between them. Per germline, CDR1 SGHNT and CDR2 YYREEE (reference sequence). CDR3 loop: CASSYLTQLGPDTQYF. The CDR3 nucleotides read TGTGCCAGCAGCTATCTGACCCAACTAGGACCAGATACGCAGTATTTT.

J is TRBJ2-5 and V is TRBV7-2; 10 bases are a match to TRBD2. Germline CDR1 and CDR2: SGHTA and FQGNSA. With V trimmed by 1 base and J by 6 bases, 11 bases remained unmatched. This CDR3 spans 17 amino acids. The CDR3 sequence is CASSLGPSSGGQQTQYF. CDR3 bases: TGTGCCAGCAGCTTAGGGCCGTCTAGCGGGGGACAGCAGACCCAGTACTTC.

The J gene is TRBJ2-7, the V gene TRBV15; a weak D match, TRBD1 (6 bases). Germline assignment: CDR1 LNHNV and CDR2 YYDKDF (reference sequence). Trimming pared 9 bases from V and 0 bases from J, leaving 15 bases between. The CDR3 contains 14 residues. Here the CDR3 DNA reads TGTGCCACTACTCCGGGACACTACTCCTACGAGCAGTACTTC. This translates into CATTPGHYSYEQYF.